The 4 T cell receptor beta chains in this list originate from one sample, sequenced in a study of T cell repertoires in cytomegalovirus infection. TCRdb redid the calling of the reads with MiXCR, one entry per CDR3 protein. The table includes about 900,000 distinct CDR3 sequences, 30% to 40% detected once. Their antigen targets remain unknown. This specimen was cultured CD8+ T cells from PBMCs, taken from culture after CMV antigen stimulation. Every receptor here comes from a human donor in good health (CMV status not recorded). Some clones in this sample may be carry-over from other donors' samples.

There are a few counts of this clonotype. The V and J genes are TRBV15 and TRBJ2-3; no firm D call. The CDR3 covers 13 residues. Germline V gene data show CDR1 as LNHNV and CDR2 as YYDKDF (reference sequence). Trimming took 4 bases from V and 2 from J, leaving 7 bases between them. The CDR3 DNA reads as TGTGCCACCAGCACATTCCCCACAGATACGCAGTATTTT. Translated: CATSTFPTDTQYF.

The chain carries TRBV6-2 or TRBV6-3 and TRBJ2-7; 8 bases are a match to TRBD1. The V gene end was trimmed by 5 bases and the J gene end by 3 bases; junction bases not matched to a gene: 6. Germline assignment: CDR1 MNHEY and CDR2 SVGEGT. The CDR3 runs 14 residues. For the CDR3, the DNA is TGTGCCAGCAGTGGCTACGGACAGGGCTACGAGCAGTACGTC. Protein sequence: CASSGYGQGYEQYV.

This clonotype was seen a handful of times. The chain employs TRBV27 and TRBJ2-3, with TRBD2 matching over 8 bases. The CDR3 is 16 amino acids. The V gene's germline CDR1 is MNHEY and CDR2 SMNVEV (reference sequence). V was pared by 0 bases and J by 2 bases, with 4 bases of the junction left unmatched. Written as DNA, the CDR3 is TGTGCCAGCAGTTTATCTCCGGGGGGGAACACAGATACGCAGTATTTT. This translates into CASSLSPGGNTDTQYF.

This clonotype was counted once. The chain uses TRBV4-1 and TRBJ1-6; the match to TRBD1 covers 7 bases. CDR3 length equals 16 residues. The germline V gene has CDR1 MGHRA and CDR2 YSYEKL. V shed 1 base and J 3 bases; nucleotides not matched to a gene: 3. CDR3 DNA: TGCGCCAGCAGCCAAGGACAGGGTCTCTATAATTCACCCCTCCACTTT. It yields the protein CASSQGQGLYNSPLHF.